These T cell receptor beta chains were read from a single sample in a study of T cells in Graves' hyperthyroidism and ophthalmopathy. MiXCR was run by TCRdb on the multiplex PCR reads, yielding one entry per CDR3 protein. Of about 420,000 distinct CDR3 sequences listed, roughly an eighth are singletons. Sequenced input: blood. The receptors originated from a woman aged 18-29 years with Graves' hyperthyroidism. The CDR3 runs from the conserved cysteine through the conserved F or W.

cdr3_length j_call v_call cdr3_aa
16 TRBJ1-4 TRBV15 CATSRGETPFSEKLFF
14 TRBJ1-6 TRBV5-1 CASREGTINSPLHF
13 TRBJ2-1 TRBV7-6 CASSHGGYNEQFF
13 TRBJ2-1 TRBV19 CASRESIYNEQFF
15 TRBJ2-3 TRBV2 CASSPRVQALDTQYF
13 TRBJ2-2 TRBV7-9 CASISGNTGELFF
14 TRBJ2-7 TRBV2 CASKSEVTSYEQYF
13 TRBJ1-1 TRBV19 CASSPLPTVEAFF
14 TRBJ2-7 TRBV30 CAWASGVGRWEQYF
15 TRBJ1-2 TRBV2 CASSEVLGTGVGYTF
15 TRBJ2-7 TRBV10-3 CAISDLGQGGYEQYF
11 TRBJ1-2 TRBV12-3/TRBV12-4 CASSYVGGYTF
15 TRBJ1-5 TRBV6-1 CASSEVGGYNQPQHF
16 TRBJ1-3 TRBV19 CASSPGHRLSGNTIYF
14 TRBJ2-1 TRBV28 CASSPLRARNEQFF
13 TRBJ1-4 TRBV7-2 CASSRISNEKLFF
11 TRBJ2-7 TRBV20-1 CSAPRDYEQYF
14 TRBJ1-1 TRBV5-1 CASSLGDRVTEAFF
15 TRBJ2-7 TRBV20-1 CSAILSEGGSYEQYF
15 TRBJ2-7 TRBV11-2 CASSLGRAGWYEQYF
13 TRBJ2-2 TRBV25-1 CASSGRVGGELFF
13 TRBJ2-3 TRBV20-1 CSSVGGSTDTQYF
16 TRBJ2-5 TRBV7-8 CASSSAAGLAGETQYF
16 TRBJ2-5 TRBV7-3 CASSLTSGGNKETQYF
12 TRBJ1-2 TRBV20-1 CSALRDSHGYTF
13 TRBJ2-5 TRBV18 CASSRTGIETQYF
15 TRBJ2-3 TRBV11-3 CASSLRREWPDTQYF
12 TRBJ2-1 TRBV3-1 CASSQNPNEQFF
12 TRBJ1-1 TRBV29-1 CSEGQGSTEAFF
15 TRBJ2-1 TRBV6-1 CATQLAGPSYNEQFF
11 TRBJ1-3 TRBV20-1 CSLGVGDTIYF
13 TRBJ2-2 TRBV15 CAASSGNTGELFF
15 TRBJ1-1 TRBV7-9 CASSLGIGPGAEAFF
17 TRBJ1-6 TRBV3-1 CASSHGQGATPNSPLHF
16 TRBJ2-3 TRBV28 CASSPLRTVTTDTQYF
19 TRBJ1-5 TRBV6-1 CASSSSGQGALSGNQPQHF
16 TRBJ2-1 TRBV11-2 CASSRFTSGSDNEQFF
11 TRBJ2-7 TRBV25-1 CASSDADEQYF
14 TRBJ2-7 TRBV7-3 CASKSSGEEVEQYF
15 TRBJ2-1 TRBV24-1 CATSGGQGATNEQFF
15 TRBJ2-7 TRBV7-9 CASSLTRDSFYEQYF
13 TRBJ2-1 TRBV9 CASSDASYNEQFF
13 TRBJ2-1 TRBV29-1 CSASTSGYNEQFF
13 TRBJ2-7 TRBV6-6 CASSYRGSHEQYF
15 TRBJ1-1 TRBV20-1 CSASPLDRQNTEAFF
14 TRBJ2-3 TRBV2 CATKRGTNTDTQYF
16 TRBJ2-1 TRBV19 CASRGAAPNYYNEQFF
13 TRBJ2-7 TRBV30 CAWSFAGSDEQYF
15 TRBJ2-5 TRBV9 CASSRSTQGEETQYF
17 TRBJ2-1 TRBV7-8 CASSSRGRANSYNEQFF
16 TRBJ2-2 TRBV12-3/TRBV12-4 CASSFARPQSTGEPFF
16 TRBJ2-1 TRBV4-2 CASSPRTSRSYNEQFF
15 TRBJ1-5 TRBV2 CASSPRGAGDQPQHF